A selection of T cell receptor beta chains follows, all from one sample in a study of T cells in localized non-small cell lung cancer. Libraries were prepared by immunoSEQ multiplex PCR; TCRdb keeps only in-frame clonotypes and omits some of them. The table lists about 59,000 clones, approximately 93% of them singletons. The material was peripheral blood, obtained before any cancer treatment. These receptors were collected from a man aged 40 to 75 with stage I lung adenocarcinoma. Both conserved end residues are part of each CDR3. The D gene is left open where the match is weak. Some rows have no size entry. The others give once, few or many, or a class for an expanded clone.

V	J	size	D	CDR3	DNA
TRBV13	TRBJ2-7	-	-	CASSLIPNAYEQYF	TGTGCCAGCAGTTTAATCCCTAATGCCTACGAGCAGTACTTC
TRBV29-1	TRBJ1-2	-	-	CSVRDPFNYGYTF	TGCAGCGTGCGGGACCCTTTTAACTATGGCTACACCTTC
TRBV6-6	TRBJ1-1	-	TRBD1	CASRRQGGLDEAFF	TGTGCCAGCAGGCGACAGGGGGGACTGGATGAAGCTTTCTTT
TRBV7-9	TRBJ1-5	-	TRBD1	CASSSSDRGNQPQHF	TGTGCCAGCAGCTCCTCCGACAGGGGCAATCAGCCCCAGCATTTT
TRBV7-2	TRBJ2-5	-	-	CASSSGYAETQYF	TGTGCCAGCAGTTCAGGATATGCGGAGACCCAGTACTTC
TRBV18	TRBJ2-3	-	TRBD2	CASSPPTSDYTDTQYF	TGTGCCAGCTCACCACCGACTAGCGACTACACAGATACGCAGTATTTT
TRBV4-1	TRBJ2-7	-	TRBD1	CASSQGTGVPYEQYF	TGCGCCAGCAGCCAAGGGACAGGGGTTCCTTACGAGCAGTACTTC
TRBV4-1	TRBJ2-5	-	-	CASSPMHRTGNGVQYF	TGCGCCAGCAGTCCTATGCACAGGACGGGGAATGGGGTCCAGTACTTC
TRBV11-2	TRBJ2-1	-	-	CASSLTPSVSYNEQFF	TGTGCCAGCAGCTTAACCCCCAGCGTGTCCTACAATGAGCAGTTCTTC
TRBV5-1	TRBJ2-5	-	TRBD2	CASSSLGGLAEETQYF	TGCGCCAGCAGCTCGCTCGGGGGACTAGCGGAAGAGACCCAGTACTTC
TRBV11-3	TRBJ2-6	-	-	CASSPQGTGANVLTF	TGTGCCAGCAGCCCCCAGGGGACTGGGGCCAACGTCCTGACTTTC
TRBV18	TRBJ2-3	-	-	CASSRRGRDTQYF	TGTGCCAGCTCGCGACGGGGGCGGGATACGCAGTATTTT
TRBV28	TRBJ2-7	-	-	CASSFSASYEQYF	TGTGCCAGCAGTTTTAGCGCCTCCTACGAGCAGTACTTC
TRBV5-8	TRBJ1-2	-	-	CASSIWTVEHGYTF	TGTGCCAGCAGCATTTGGACCGTCGAGCATGGCTACACCTTC
TRBV4-1	TRBJ1-2	-	-	CASSQDLGRVTPAHGYTF	TGCGCCAGCAGCCAAGATCTGGGCAGGGTAACCCCTGCTCATGGCTACACCTTC
TRBV5-1	TRBJ2-5	-	-	CASSWAGGGNGETQYF	TGCGCCAGCAGCTGGGCAGGGGGAGGCAACGGGGAGACCCAGTACTTC
TRBV19	TRBJ1-2	-	-	CASSIRVDDYGYTF	TGTGCCAGTAGTATTCGGGTGGACGACTATGGCTACACCTTC
TRBV6-1	TRBJ2-7	-	-	CASSGPGPGPLYEQYF	TGTGCCAGCAGTGGGCCGGGCCCTGGGCCTCTCTACGAGCAGTACTTC
TRBV7-2	TRBJ2-7	-	-	CASSPHLLSHEQYF	TGTGCCAGCAGCCCTCACCTATTGTCCCACGAGCAGTACTTC
TRBV6-5	TRBJ2-1	-	-	CASKKRGGTVDEQFF	TGTGCCAGCAAGAAAAGGGGAGGGACAGTCGATGAGCAGTTCTTC
TRBV18	TRBJ2-7	-	TRBD2	CASSPLAGVYEQYF	TGTGCCAGCTCACCTCTAGCGGGAGTCTACGAGCAGTACTTC
TRBV7-9	TRBJ2-1	-	-	CASSLDGGSYNEQFF	TGTGCCAGCAGCTTAGACGGGGGCTCCTACAATGAGCAGTTCTTC
TRBV4-1	TRBJ2-6	-	-	CASSQDPGFEVGANVLTF	TGCGCCAGCAGCCAAGATCCGGGTTTCGAAGTCGGGGCCAACGTCCTGACTTTC
TRBV4-1	TRBJ2-7	-	-	CASSQGSGLSYEQYF	TGCGCCAGCAGCCAAGGGTCGGGCCTCTCCTACGAGCAGTACTTC
TRBV28	TRBJ2-1	-	TRBD2	CASSSFSGRGDEQFF	TGTGCCAGCAGTTCCTTTAGCGGGAGAGGCGATGAGCAGTTCTTC
TRBV29-1	TRBJ1-2	-	TRBD1	CSVEQFRDRGGYGYTF	TGCAGCGTTGAACAATTCCGGGACAGGGGCGGCTATGGCTACACCTTC
TRBV7-9	TRBJ1-1	-	-	CASSSGGTEAFF	TGTGCCAGCAGCAGCGGGGGAACTGAAGCTTTCTTT
TRBV18	TRBJ1-2	-	-	CASSPQGLYGYTF	TGTGCCAGCTCACCTCAAGGGCTCTATGGCTACACCTTC
TRBV6-1	TRBJ2-7	-	-	CASSLLQGREQYF	TGTGCCAGCAGTTTACTTCAGGGGCGCGAGCAGTACTTC
TRBV19	TRBJ2-3	-	TRBD1	CASSTLGQGSTDTQYF	TGTGCCAGTAGTACCCTCGGACAGGGTAGCACAGATACGCAGTATTTT
TRBV18	TRBJ2-7	-	-	CASSSAGRSEQYF	TGTGCCAGCTCATCTGCAGGGCGGAGCGAGCAGTACTTC
TRBV6-4	TRBJ2-7	-	-	CATPNGNPSSYEQYF	TGTGCCACCCCGAATGGGAATCCTTCCTCCTACGAGCAGTACTTC
TRBV2	TRBJ1-1	-	-	CASSRGVGTEAFF	TGTGCCAGCAGTCGAGGGGTAGGGACTGAAGCTTTCTTT
TRBV9	TRBJ2-2	-	-	CASSVVEVRGTGELFF	TGTGCCAGCAGCGTAGTAGAGGTCCGCGGCACCGGGGAGCTGTTTTTT
TRBV10-2	TRBJ2-3	-	TRBD2	CASSAQGLAGSDTQYF	TGCGCCAGCAGCGCCCAGGGACTAGCGGGATCCGATACGCAGTATTTT
TRBV7-2	TRBJ2-7	-	TRBD2	CASRLDAGGSYEQYF	TGTGCCAGCAGACTAGATGCGGGAGGGTCCTACGAGCAGTACTTC
TRBV28	TRBJ1-1	-	-	CASSGTPNTEAFF	TGTGCCAGCAGCGGTACCCCGAACACTGAAGCTTTCTTT
TRBV5-1	TRBJ2-5	-	TRBD2	CASSFLAGGAETQYF	TGCGCCAGCAGCTTCCTAGCGGGAGGTGCGGAGACCCAGTACTTC
TRBV2	TRBJ1-1	-	-	CASSQGENTEAFF	TGTGCCAGCAGCCAGGGTGAAAACACTGAAGCTTTCTTT
TRBV7-9	TRBJ2-7	-	-	CASSLRGRVNEQYF	TGTGCCAGCAGCTTAAGGGGTCGGGTTAACGAGCAGTACTTC
TRBV11-2	TRBJ2-4	-	TRBD1	CASSRGTVLTKNIQYF	TGTGCCAGCAGCCGAGGGACAGTTCTGACCAAAAACATTCAGTACTTC
TRBV2	TRBJ1-2	-	-	CASSDGARNYGYTF	TGTGCCAGCAGTGATGGGGCCCGGAACTATGGCTACACCTTC
TRBV5-5	TRBJ2-5	-	TRBD1	CASSVGTGETQYF	TGTGCCAGCAGCGTCGGGACAGGGGAGACCCAGTACTTC
TRBV27	TRBJ2-7	-	-	CASSRLRDYEQYF	TGTGCCAGCAGTCGACTACGGGACTACGAGCAGTACTTC
TRBV12-5	TRBJ2-5	-	TRBD2	CASGGGLAGGGGPETQYF	TGTGCTAGTGGTGGGGGACTAGCGGGAGGCGGAGGCCCCGAGACCCAGTACTTC
TRBV7-9	TRBJ2-5	once	-	CASSLARGEETQYF	TGTGCCAGCAGCTTAGCGAGGGGGGAAGAGACCCAGTACTTC
TRBV5-1	TRBJ2-2	-	-	CASSLSSTNTGELFF	TGCGCCAGCAGCTTGAGTTCTACGAACACCGGGGAGCTGTTTTTT
TRBV9	TRBJ2-1	-	TRBD1	CARVKQGATEQFF	TGTGCCAGGGTGAAACAGGGGGCTACTGAGCAGTTCTTC
TRBV19	TRBJ2-1	-	-	CASSIDSAGRYNEQFF	TGTGCCAGTAGTATAGACTCAGCGGGTCGCTACAATGAGCAGTTCTTC
TRBV11-1	TRBJ1-5	-	-	CASISRGFEPQHF	TGTGCCAGCATCAGCAGGGGTTTTGAGCCCCAGCATTTT
TRBV19	TRBJ2-1	-	-	CASTGTYNEQFF	TGTGCCAGTACCGGGACCTACAATGAGCAGTTCTTC
TRBV19	TRBJ1-5	-	-	CASHPGGYSNQPQHF	TGTGCCAGTCACCCCGGGGGGTATAGCAATCAGCCCCAGCATTTT
TRBV19	TRBJ1-2	-	-	CASSIGAGNYGYTF	TGTGCCAGTAGTATTGGGGCAGGGAACTATGGCTACACCTTC
TRBV5-5	TRBJ2-1	-	TRBD2	CASSPETSAYNEQFF	TGTGCCAGCAGCCCGGAAACTAGCGCCTACAATGAGCAGTTCTTC
TRBV6-1	TRBJ2-7	-	TRBD2	CASSTRTSGNYEQYF	TGTGCCAGCAGTACTCGGACTAGCGGGAACTACGAGCAGTACTTC